This passage covers 23 T cell receptor beta chains from one sample sequenced in a study of T-cell memory formation after mild COVID-19. TCRdb re-called the 5' RACE reads with MiXCR, one entry per CDR3 protein. Here the sample spans a few hundred thousand distinct CDR3 sequences, over 13% being singletons. Sequenced input: PBMCs or a T cell subset sorted from them (not recorded which). These receptors all come from a man aged 18 to 29 who had mild COVID-19 (a few samples of this study predate the infection). Cell type and time point are not known.

In its sample, this clonotype was seen a few times. The chain recombines TRBV7-9 with TRBJ2-3; 7 bases agree with TRBD1. Per germline, CDR1 SEHNR and CDR2 FQNEAQ (reference sequence). V shed 8 bases and J 2 bases; nucleotides not matched to a gene: 10. The CDR3 has 15 residues. The CDR3 DNA follows: TGTGCCAGCGCACTTGGGACAGCCTCCACAGATACGCAGTATTTT. As protein: CASALGTASTDTQYF.

CDR3 region: CASSGRSGYTGELFF. The CDR3 nucleotides read TGTGCCAGCAGCGGTAGGAGCGGATACACCGGGGAGCTGTTTTTT. This chain joins TRBV9 and TRBJ2-2, with D perhaps matching TRBD2 (5 bases). CDR1 is SGDLS, CDR2 YYNGEE, per germline. Trimming took off 3 bases at V and 3 bases at J, with 12 bases between the two ends. There are 15 residues in the CDR3.

The rearrangement joins TRBV11-2 to TRBJ2-5; TRBD2 aligns across 15 bases. V lost 5 bases to trimming and J lost 1 base; unmatched junction nucleotides: 5. The CDR3 is 17 amino acids. In germline, CDR1 is SGHAT, CDR2 FQNNGV. The CDR3 spells CASSKGTSGGSQETQYF. CDR3 sequence (DNA): TGTGCCAGCAGCAAAGGGACTAGCGGGGGGTCCCAAGAGACCCAGTACTTC.

This clonotype showed up just a few times. For the CDR3, the DNA is TGCAGTGCTTCAACAGGGGGAGGTCAGCCCCAGCATTTT. It codes for CSASTGGGQPQHF. The chain combines TRBV20-1 with TRBJ1-5; 8 positions agree with TRBD1. CDR3 length equals 13 residues. The junction had 6 bases not matched to a gene; V was cut back by 5 bases and J by 6 bases. Germline CDR1 and CDR2: DFQATT and SNEGSKA (reference sequence).

The chain links TRBV4-3 to TRBJ2-3, with D hard to call. Deletions cut 1 base from V and 6 bases from J, with 8 bases between. Germline-derived CDR1 and CDR2 are LGHNA and YSLEER. This CDR3 region has 13 residues. In nucleotides, the CDR3 is TGCGCCAGCAGCCAAGCCCCCCGGGATACGCAGTATTTT. Amino acids: CASSQAPRDTQYF.

The J gene is TRBJ2-7, the V gene TRBV6-5; 8 nucleotides align to TRBD1. This CDR3 comprises 13 residues. The V gene's germline CDR1 is MNHEY and CDR2 SVGAGI. Losses at the gene ends were 0 bases for V and 6 bases for J; bases not matched to a gene: 1. The CDR3 reads CASSYSQGGEQYF. The CDR3 DNA is TGTGCCAGCAGTTACTCACAGGGGGGCGAGCAGTACTTC.

This sequence joins TRBV5-1 and TRBJ1-6; TRBD1 matches at 9 bases. V was pared by 7 bases and J by 7 bases, with 9 bases of the junction left unmatched. The CDR3 runs to 15 residues. Germline V CDR1 and CDR2: SGHRS, YFSETQ. Written as DNA, the CDR3 is TGCGCCAGCCAACCGTCCGGGACAGGGAATTCACCCCTCCACTTT. This codes for CASQPSGTGNSPLHF.

V and J are TRBV7-3 and TRBJ2-1, with D possibly being TRBD1 or TRBD2 (5 bases each). With 5 bases removed from V and 9 bases from J, the gap between germline ends came to 17 bases. Germline V CDR1 and CDR2: SGHTA, FQGTGA. CDR3 size: 14 residues. The CDR3 is CASSPQPGAREQFF. CDR3 sequence (DNA): TGTGCCAGCAGCCCTCAGCCCGGGGCGCGTGAGCAGTTCTTC.

V and J are TRBV5-5 and TRBJ2-4; D tentatively fits TRBD1 or TRBD2 (5 bases each). Germline V gene lookup returns CDR1 SGHKS and CDR2 YYEKEE (reference sequence). Trimming left V 4 bases short and J 2 bases short, with 13 bases between. The CDR3 loop spans 15 amino acids. Here the CDR3 reads CASSRDLITKNIQYF. In DNA, the CDR3 is TGTGCCAGCAGCCGGGACCTTATCACCAAAAACATTCAGTACTTC.

There are many counts of this clonotype. The chain couples TRBV4-2 to TRBJ1-4; TRBD1 matches at 9 bases. Germline V lookup: CDR1 LGHNA, CDR2 YNFKEQ. Trimming removed 0 bases from V and 8 bases from J; junction bases left unmatched: 7. This CDR3 spans 16 amino acids. CDR3 sequence: CASSQDPGQGGEKLFF. CDR3 bases: TGTGCCAGCAGCCAAGATCCGGGACAGGGTGGGGAAAAACTGTTTTTT.

This clonotype was detected ten times or more. CDR3 coding DNA: TGTGCCAGCAGTTCTCTCTACGAGCAGTACGTC. Translating it yields CASSSLYEQYV. The chain is built from TRBV28 and TRBJ2-7; D is unclear. Trimming took 4 bases from V and 3 from J, leaving 4 bases between them. The CDR3 length is 11 residues. From germline, CDR1 is MDHEN and CDR2 SYDVKM.

The genes are TRBV7-6 and TRBJ2-5, with 7 nucleotides matching TRBD1. The CDR3 extends over 15 amino acids. Per the germline V gene, CDR1 is SGHVS and CDR2 is FNYEAQ. V was clipped by 4 bases and J by 2 bases; unmatched bases: 7. The DNA for the CDR3 is TGTGCCAGCAGCTCGTGGCCCAGGGGGCAAGAGACCCAGTACTTC. Its protein is CASSSWPRGQETQYF.

The gene calls are TRBV7-9 and TRBJ1-1, with 7 bases matching TRBD1. CDR3 length: 17 residues. Unmatched junction bases numbered 11, after V lost 2 bases and J lost 2 bases. Germline lookup yields CDR1 SEHNR and CDR2 FQNEAQ (reference sequence). The CDR3 spells CASSLTDRVAANTEAFF. The CDR3 bases are TGTGCCAGCAGCTTAACTGACAGGGTGGCAGCCAACACTGAAGCTTTCTTT.

Many counts were recorded for this clonotype. The gene calls are TRBV5-1 and TRBJ1-2; D remains ambiguous. The CDR3 totals 13 residues. Germline CDR1 is SGHRS and CDR2 is YFSETQ. The V end lost 4 bases, the J end lost 2 bases, and 9 bases lay between the germline ends. The CDR3 loop is CASSPGWNYGYTF. For the CDR3, the DNA is TGCGCCAGCAGCCCCGGGTGGAACTATGGCTACACCTTC.

The chain joins TRBV30 to TRBJ2-3; D remains ambiguous. V gave up 0 bases and J gave up 5 bases, with 12 bases separating them. The CDR3 is 14 residues long. Germline values: CDR1 GTSNPN, CDR2 SVGIG (reference sequence). The CDR3 here is CAWSVGSLRDTQYF. The CDR3 DNA follows: TGTGCCTGGAGTGTCGGCAGCCTTCGAGATACGCAGTATTTT.

The rearrangement uses TRBV15 and TRBJ2-3; no definite D call. Germline lookup yields CDR1 LNHNV and CDR2 YYDKDF (reference sequence). V was pared by 0 bases and J by 0 bases, with 10 bases between. The CDR3 totals 16 residues. DNA for the CDR3: TGTGCCACCAGCAGAGAGGGTGCTTGGAGCACAGATACGCAGTATTTT. Residues: CATSREGAWSTDTQYF.

This clonotype was detected many times. The rearrangement joins TRBV7-8 to TRBJ2-3; TRBD2 agrees at 13 bases. V was clipped by 5 bases and J by 6 bases; unmatched bases: 14. CDR1 and CDR2 from the germline V gene are SGHVS and FQNEAQ. The CDR3 has 18 amino acids. The CDR3, as DNA: TGTGCCAGCAGCCGACCCCGGGGAACTAGCGGGGGGGTTGATACGCAGTATTTT. It is translated as CASSRPRGTSGGVDTQYF.

This clonotype has a handful of counts. This chain links TRBV5-1 with TRBJ2-4; 7 bases are shared with TRBD1. This CDR3 spans 18 amino acids. Losses at the gene ends were 3 bases for V and 1 base for J; bases not matched to a gene: 13. Germline V CDR1 and CDR2: SGHRS, YFSETQ. The CDR3 DNA reads as TGCGCCAGCAGCTACCACGGACAGGCACGAGGGGCCAAAAACATTCAGTACTTC. It yields the protein CASSYHGQARGAKNIQYF.

CDR3 in amino acids: CASSQDMGKETQYF. In nucleotides, the CDR3 is TGTGCCAGCAGCCAAGATATGGGGAAGGAGACCCAGTACTTC. The rearrangement uses TRBV3-1 and TRBJ2-5; D call uncertain. This CDR3 region has 14 residues. The germline V gene encodes CDR1 LGHDT and CDR2 YNNKEL (reference sequence). Trimming pared 0 bases from V and 5 bases from J, leaving 10 bases between.

This clonotype was seen a few times. The chain employs TRBV9 and TRBJ2-3; D not certain. V dropped 2 bases and J dropped 4 bases, with 8 bases sitting between them. This CDR3 is built from 13 residues. CDR1 and CDR2 from the germline V gene are SGDLS and YYNGEE. CDR3 region: CASSVTEADTQYF. DNA of the CDR3: TGTGCCAGCAGCGTTACAGAAGCAGATACGCAGTATTTT.

The gene calls are TRBV6-5 and TRBJ2-7; 9 positions agree with TRBD2. V lost 6 bases and J lost 2; bases outside the gene matches: 8. CDR1 is MNHEY and CDR2 is SVGAGI in the germline V gene. This CDR3 has 15 amino acids. The CDR3 spells CASSTSGGGAYEQYF. The CDR3 DNA follows: TGTGCCAGCAGCACCTCGGGCGGGGGGGCCTACGAGCAGTACTTC.

The chain links TRBV20-1 to TRBJ2-3; 7 bases align to TRBD2. The V and J ends lost 4 bases and 1 base, in that order; junction bases with no gene match: 2. There are 13 residues in the CDR3. The germline V gene has CDR1 DFQATT and CDR2 SNEGSKA (reference sequence). CDR3 region: CSAKRGGTDTQYF. As DNA, the CDR3 is TGCAGTGCTAAACGGGGGGGCACAGATACGCAGTATTTT.

This clonotype appeared many times. The gene calls are TRBV7-2 and TRBJ2-5, with D possibly TRBD1 on 6 matching bases. Trimming cost V 4 bases and J 5 bases, with 11 bases left between them. CDR3 length: 13 residues. In germline, CDR1 is SGHTA, CDR2 FQGNSA. CDR3 DNA: TGTGCCAGCAGCTCTTACAGGGAGGAGACCCAGTACTTC. Its protein product is CASSSYREETQYF.